Here is one TCR beta chain with its context. Its binding antigen is unknown. Base qualities are not at hand, and no much larger clone is one base apart. The CDR3 regions of human TCRbeta chains were analyzed by immunosequencing. On the authors' methods: Repertoire TCRs were checked for matches against a reference library of SARS-CoV-2-specific TCRs that had been generated using the MIRA antigen-specificity platform. Breadth was defined as the fraction of unique TCRs that were SARS-CoV-2-associated. Depth was defined as the fraction of total T cells that were SARS-CoV-2-associated. Using the MIRA data, each spike-specific TCR was assigned both to the spike region to which the TCR was reactive and to a CD4 or CD8 class. Log10-transformed breadth and depth values were compared by one-way ANOVA with Sidak's multiple comparisons tests. The clones in this table, taken by TCRdb from immuneACCESS, are in-frame only. Not every clone is retained; where verified, under half of the shortfall comes from an unresolved V gene, and the cause of the rest is unknown. That table furnishes V, J and clone size, whereas the DNA furnished D and trimming. The sample table lists about 110,000 clones, roughly 90% of them with a count of one. Less than 8% of the sample belongs to the ten largest clones.

The CDR3 goes from the cysteine to the phenylalanine over 15 residues. The DNA shown is the 45-base CDR3, in frame from base 1. V ends up 4 bases short and J 1 base short, with an unmatched junction base count of 4. From a lookup of the germline V gene (reference sequence), CDR1 and CDR2 are MNHEY and SMNVEV. The sample belongs to a study of T cell responses to AZD1222 COVID-19 vaccine (dated by TCRdb to about 2021). With regard to the full study: AZD1222 recipients given second doses at about 4 weeks or at about 12 weeks were pooled, since spike-specific TCR depth and breadth were not found to differ between the two schedules. A total of just over 230 trial participants underwent TCR sequencing, of whom nearly 210 received two doses of AZD1222 and around 26 received two doses of the MenACWY control vaccine. Trial participants were enrolled into age subgroups of 18-55, 56-69 and 70-plus years, which contained roughly 140, 27 and 60 TCR-sequenced participants, respectively.

Summary of the overall study and its limitations: Most participants were white British and females outnumbered males, and the authors suggested that clonal diversity may have been underestimated. After two AZD1222 doses, spike-specific TCR breadth and depth were significantly higher than at day 0 and than in MenACWY recipients. Conclusions about previously exposed vaccinees were limited because only six AZD1222 recipients were SARS-CoV-2 seropositive at baseline. The vaccine-associated CD4 TCRs covered the entire spike protein, and the dominant responses fell in regions 160-218 and 743-854. In the small 56-69-year group, the increase in depth fell short of significance, most likely because of low power. Because no samples from the day 14 peak response were available, repertoires could be characterized only after the peak T cell response. Nearly half of unique spike-specific TCRs reportedly recognized epitopes outside regions mutated in the B.1.351 and B.1.1.7 variants.

The time point label corresponds to: baseline before first vaccination. Vaccinee samples came from UK trials COV001 and COV002, including a single-blind randomized controlled phase 2/3 trial of AZD1222 (ChAdOx1 nCoV-19) in healthy adults. For TCRbeta chain sequencing, PBMC samples were collected from trial participants at day 0 and at day 28 after the second dose. The source is an adult in good health. The chain couples TRBV27 to TRBJ2-5; TRBD1 agrees with 9 junctional bases. Sequenced here: peripheral blood, sampled on day 0 of AZD1222 vaccination. The DNA sequence is given as TGTGCCAGCAGTTCTCGGGGACAGGGCCAAGAGACCCAGTACTTC. Its translation reads: CASSSRGQGQETQYF.